A single sample is the source of the 9 T cell receptor beta chains below, sequenced in a study of type 1 regulatory T cells. TCRdb fed the reads into MiXCR, producing one record per CDR3 protein. The sample has some 5,800 distinct CDR3 sequences; about 30% are singletons. Their target antigens are unknown. The sequenced sample was cultured T cells, either the whole culture or a sorted T cell fraction (not recorded which). Subset defined: Tr1-enriched cell product generated in vitro against host alloantigens. Receptors originate from a human donor in good health.

This clonotype is labeled as medium-sized. CDR3 protein: CASSDRADSGNTIYF. Here the CDR3 DNA reads TGCGCCAGCAGCGACAGGGCCGACTCTGGAAACACCATATATTTT. The V gene is TRBV5-1, the J gene TRBJ1-3; 7 positions agree with TRBD1. This CDR3 contains 15 residues. Germline V gene sequence: CDR1 SGHRS, CDR2 YFSETQ. V trimming: 4 bases; J trimming: 0 bases; junction bases outside the gene matches: 4.

This clonotype ranks as medium-sized (0.01 to 0.1%). J is TRBJ1-2 and V is TRBV19; tentative D call: TRBD1 (6 bases). CDR1 is LNHDA and CDR2 is SQIVND in the germline V gene (reference sequence). There are 13 residues in the CDR3. The germline V and J ends were trimmed by 8 bases and 3 bases, with 13 bases remaining between them. CDR3 sequence (DNA): TGTGCCAGTTCTGGCAGGGGCCACTATGGCTACACCTTC. Its protein product is CASSGRGHYGYTF.

In its sample, this clonotype is medium-sized. The chain links TRBV5-1 to TRBJ1-1; D not resolved. Germline assignment: CDR1 SGHRS and CDR2 YFSETQ. This CDR3 is built from 13 residues. The V end was cut by 0 bases, the J end by 2 bases, with 5 bases between. CDR3 coding DNA: TGCGCCAGCAGCTTGGCCCAAAACACTGAAGCTTTCTTT. Amino acids: CASSLAQNTEAFF. Supplemented by reference TRBV5-1 and TRBJ1-1, the full variable domain reads KAGVTQTPRYLIKTRGQQVTLSCSPISGHRSVSWYQQTPGQGLQFLFEYFSETQRNKGNFPGRFSGRQFSNSRSEMNVSTLELGDSALYLCASSLAQNTEAFFGQGTRLTVV.

This clonotype is judged medium-sized (0.01 to 0.1%). CDR3 bases: TGTGCCATCTACCGGGGAAACGGCCATGAGCAGTTCTTC. Residues: CAIYRGNGHEQFF. The chain combines TRBV28 with TRBJ2-1, with D maybe TRBD2 (5 bases). The CDR3 totals 13 residues. The germline gives CDR1 MDHEN, CDR2 SYDVKM. V lost 10 bases and J lost 8, with 18 bases in between.

This clonotype came up many times. The gene calls are TRBV7-2 and TRBJ1-2; possible D gene TRBD1, 5 bases. Trimming shortened V by 5 bases and J by 9 bases, and 16 bases separated the two germline ends. CDR3 size: 13 residues. Germline lookup yields CDR1 SGHTA and CDR2 FQGNSA. Here the CDR3 reads CASSPGRLGSYTF. CDR3 bases: TGTGCCAGCAGCCCGGGGCGCCTAGGAAGCTACACCTTC.

Within the sample, this clonotype is medium-sized. V is TRBV6-2 or TRBV6-3 and J is TRBJ2-1; D unclear. There are 12 residues in the CDR3. V was trimmed by 2 bases and J by 12 bases, leaving 11 bases between them. Germline CDR1 is MNHEY and CDR2 is SVGEGT. CDR3 sequence: CASSYGPLLQFF. In DNA form, the CDR3 reads TGTGCCAGCAGTTACGGCCCGTTATTGCAGTTCTTC.

This clonotype ranks as medium-sized. V and J are TRBV3-2 and TRBJ2-1. TRBV3-2 counts as a pseudogene. This CDR3 comprises 15 residues. The DNA for the CDR3 is TGTGCCAGCAGCCAAGATCCTCCAGATTACAATGAGCAGTTCTTC. This encodes CASSQDPPDYNEQFF.

Relative to its sample, this clonotype is medium-sized. The chain employs TRBV5-4 and TRBJ1-2; no clear D. The CDR3 extends over 14 amino acids. The V end was cut by 0 bases, the J end by 0 bases, with 6 bases between. CDR1 is SGHNT, CDR2 YYREEE, per germline (reference sequence). Here the CDR3 reads CASSLAGSNYGYTF. CDR3 coding DNA: TGTGCCAGCAGCTTGGCCGGTTCTAACTATGGCTACACCTTC.

By sample fraction, this clonotype is medium-sized. The chain couples TRBV5-5 to TRBJ2-3; a weak D match, TRBD1 (5 bases). The germline V gene encodes CDR1 SGHKS and CDR2 YYEKEE (reference sequence). The ends were cut back, 4 bases at V and 2 bases at J, with 17 bases in the middle. This CDR3 has 16 amino acids. The CDR3 DNA reads as TGTGCCAGCAGCACCCTCCCGACAGTCTTCACAGATACGCAGTATTTT. It is translated as CASSTLPTVFTDTQYF.